This record concerns one T cell receptor (beta chain) sequence. The data stem from a study of blood T cell repertoires in COVID-19. Overall study context: In each case, the material was cDNA or gDNA derived from T cells, B-cell-depleted T cells, or PBMCs.

Assay: immunoSEQ multiplex PCR; the TCRdb copy retains only in-frame clones and omits some. The sample lists about 200,000 clones, around 81% occurring once. CDR3 length equals 12 residues. V gave up 0 bases and J gave up 4 bases, with 4 bases separating them. CDR1 SGHTS and CDR2 YDEGEE come from the germline V gene. V gene TRBV5-8 combines with J gene TRBJ2-5; D ambiguous. The sequence was obtained from a woman in her fifties or sixties with acute COVID-19. The sample was PBMCs or T cells enriched from blood (not recorded which). CDR3 nucleotides: TGTGCCAGCAGCTTGGGACTAGAGACCCAGTACTTC. It specifies CASSLGLETQYF.